This T cell receptor beta chain originates from a study of blood T cell repertoires in COVID-19. Between the trimmed V and J ends, which lost 6 bases and 1 base, there was a span of 9 bases. This CDR3 comprises 14 residues. The germline CDR1 and CDR2 sequences are SGHAT and FQNNGV. There are a few counts of this clone. In the original workflow: Nucleated cell number was recorded as an estimate derived from reference gene primer amplification. Clones were read by immunoSEQ multiplex PCR, and TCRdb kept only the in-frame ones, dropping some. The V and J calls and clone size are taken from that table; D and trimming were inferred from the DNA. Among approximately 190,000 clones listed, around 87% were seen once. Ages ranged from about 18 to 90 years, with residence in 20 to 30 US areas.

This TCR was sampled from a woman in her forties in a cohort exposed to, infected with or recovered from COVID-19 (not recorded which). The rearrangement links TRBV11-2 to TRBJ2-2; possibly TRBD1 for D (5 bases). Input material: PBMCs or T cells enriched from blood (not recorded which). This CDR3 is CASRGPVNTGELFF. DNA of the CDR3: TGTGCCAGCAGGGGGCCGGTGAACACCGGGGAGCTGTTTTTT.